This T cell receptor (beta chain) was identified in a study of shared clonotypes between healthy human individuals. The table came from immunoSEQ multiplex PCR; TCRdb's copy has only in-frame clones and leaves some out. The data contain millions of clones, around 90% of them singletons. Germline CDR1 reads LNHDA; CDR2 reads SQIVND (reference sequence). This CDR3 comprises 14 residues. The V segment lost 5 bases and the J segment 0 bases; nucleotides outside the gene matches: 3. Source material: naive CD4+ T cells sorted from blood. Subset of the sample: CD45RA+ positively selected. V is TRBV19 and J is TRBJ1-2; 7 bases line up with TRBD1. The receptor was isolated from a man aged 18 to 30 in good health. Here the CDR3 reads CASSRQGANYGYTF. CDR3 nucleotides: TGTGCCAGTAGTCGACAGGGCGCTAACTATGGCTACACCTTC. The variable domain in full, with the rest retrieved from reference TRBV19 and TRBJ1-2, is DGGITQSPKYLFRKEGQNVTLSCEQNLNHDAMYWYRQDPGQGLRLIYYSQIVNDFQKGDIAEGYSVSREKKESFPLTVTSAQKNPTAFYLCASSRQGANYGYTFGSGTRLTVV.